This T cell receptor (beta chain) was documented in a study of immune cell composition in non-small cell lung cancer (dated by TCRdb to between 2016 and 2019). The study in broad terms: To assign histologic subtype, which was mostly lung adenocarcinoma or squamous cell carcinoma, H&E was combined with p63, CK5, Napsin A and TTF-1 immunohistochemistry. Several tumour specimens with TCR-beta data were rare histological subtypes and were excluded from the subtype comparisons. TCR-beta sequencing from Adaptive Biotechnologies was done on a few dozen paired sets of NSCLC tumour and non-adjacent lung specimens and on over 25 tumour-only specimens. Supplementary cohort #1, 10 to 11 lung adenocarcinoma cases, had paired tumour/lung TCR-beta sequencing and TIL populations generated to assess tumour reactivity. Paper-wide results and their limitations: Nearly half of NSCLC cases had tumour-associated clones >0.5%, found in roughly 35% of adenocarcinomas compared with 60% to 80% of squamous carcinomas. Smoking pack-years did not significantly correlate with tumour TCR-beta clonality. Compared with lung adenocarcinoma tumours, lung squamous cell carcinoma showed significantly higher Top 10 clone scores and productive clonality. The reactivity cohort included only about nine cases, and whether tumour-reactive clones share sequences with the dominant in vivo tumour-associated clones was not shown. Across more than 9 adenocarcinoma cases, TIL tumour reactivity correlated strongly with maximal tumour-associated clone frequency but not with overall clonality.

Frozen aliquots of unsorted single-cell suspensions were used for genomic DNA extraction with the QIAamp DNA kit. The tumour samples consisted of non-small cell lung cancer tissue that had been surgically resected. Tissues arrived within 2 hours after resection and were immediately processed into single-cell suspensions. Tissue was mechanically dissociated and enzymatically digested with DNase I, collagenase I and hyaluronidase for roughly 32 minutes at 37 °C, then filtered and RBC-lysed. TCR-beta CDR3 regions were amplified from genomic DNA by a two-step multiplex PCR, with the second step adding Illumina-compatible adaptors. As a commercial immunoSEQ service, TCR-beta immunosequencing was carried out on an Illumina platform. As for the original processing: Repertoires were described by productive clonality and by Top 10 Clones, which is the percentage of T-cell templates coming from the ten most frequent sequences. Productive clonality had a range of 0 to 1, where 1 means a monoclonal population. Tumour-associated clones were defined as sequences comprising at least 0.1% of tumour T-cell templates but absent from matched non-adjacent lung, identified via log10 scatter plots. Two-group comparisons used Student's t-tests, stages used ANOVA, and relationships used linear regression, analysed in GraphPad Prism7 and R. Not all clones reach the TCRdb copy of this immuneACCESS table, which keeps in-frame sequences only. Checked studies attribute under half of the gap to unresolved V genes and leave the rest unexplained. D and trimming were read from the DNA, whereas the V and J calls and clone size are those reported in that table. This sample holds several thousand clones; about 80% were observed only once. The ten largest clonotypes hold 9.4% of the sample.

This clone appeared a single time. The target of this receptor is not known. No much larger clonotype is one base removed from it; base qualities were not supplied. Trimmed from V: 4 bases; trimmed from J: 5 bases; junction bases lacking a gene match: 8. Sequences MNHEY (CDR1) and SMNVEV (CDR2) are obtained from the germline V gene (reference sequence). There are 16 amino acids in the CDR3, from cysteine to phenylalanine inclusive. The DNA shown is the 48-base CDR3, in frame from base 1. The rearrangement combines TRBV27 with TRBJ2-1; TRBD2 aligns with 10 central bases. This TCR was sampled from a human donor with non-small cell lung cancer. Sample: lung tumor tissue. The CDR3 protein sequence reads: CASSSGRLAGNNEQFF. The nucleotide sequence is TGTGCCAGCAGTTCTGGAAGACTAGCGGGCAACAATGAGCAGTTCTTC.